These 29 T cell receptor beta chains originate from one sample sequenced in a study of identical twins. MiXCR, applied by TCRdb to the 5' RACE reads, yields one record per CDR3 protein. The repertoire includes a few hundred thousand distinct CDR3 sequences, 9.5% to 10% of them detected once, and around 3.2% sits in the top ten. The data were also submitted as part of a second study, on yellow fever vaccine responses in identical twins.

The material sequenced was PBMCs. These receptors came from a woman aged 18-29 years in good health.

Here the CDR3 DNA reads TGTGCCAGCAGCTTAGGGCCGGGGACATTTTCCTACGAGCAGTACTTC. This sequence encodes CASSLGPGTFSYEQYF. The J gene is TRBJ2-7, the V gene TRBV7-6, with D perhaps matching TRBD1 (6 bases). CDR3 length: 16 amino acids. Looked up from germline, CDR1 is SGHVS and CDR2 is FNYEAQ. V gave up 1 base and J gave up 1 base, with 14 bases separating them.

This clonotype was recorded a few times. CDR3 DNA: TGCAGTGCTAGAGCTTTTACTAGCGGGCTTTACAATGAGCAGTTCTTC. Encoded protein: CSARAFTSGLYNEQFF. The rearrangement joins TRBV20-1 to TRBJ2-1; 9 nucleotides align to TRBD2. Per germline, CDR1 DFQATT and CDR2 SNEGSKA (reference sequence). V lost 1 base and J lost 4; bases outside the gene matches: 8. This CDR3 contains 16 residues.

This clonotype was picked up many times. The genes are TRBV7-3 and TRBJ2-5, with D maybe TRBD1 (6 bases). Deletions cut 4 bases from V and 5 bases from J, with 17 bases between. Germline V lookup: CDR1 SGHTA, CDR2 FQGTGA. The CDR3 runs 15 residues. This CDR3 reads CASSSAGKRGETQYF. In nucleotides, the CDR3 is TGTGCCAGCAGCTCCGCGGGCAAAAGGGGGGAGACCCAGTACTTC.

This clonotype was counted between two and nine times. This chain connects TRBV7-3 to TRBJ2-1; D perhaps matches TRBD1 (5 bases). Per the germline V gene, CDR1 is SGHTA and CDR2 is FQGTGA. This CDR3 is 15 amino acids long. Trimming removed 0 bases at V and 9 bases at J, with 15 bases between. CDR3 loop: CASSLTAPTRAEQFF. Here the CDR3 DNA reads TGTGCCAGCAGCTTAACCGCTCCTACCAGGGCTGAGCAGTTCTTC.

This clonotype appeared many times. V is TRBV5-1 and J is TRBJ2-5; TRBD1 aligns across 7 bases. The V and J ends lost 0 bases and 4 bases, in that order; junction bases with no gene match: 12. CDR1 is SGHRS, CDR2 YFSETQ, per germline. This CDR3 has 17 residues. CDR3 nucleotide sequence: TGCGCCAGCAGCTTGGTGGTGGGAACAGGGGCTGGAGAGACCCAGTACTTC. Amino acid sequence: CASSLVVGTGAGETQYF.

This clonotype was found many times. V usage is TRBV2 and J usage is TRBJ2-2; D is unclear. From germline, CDR1 is SNHLY and CDR2 FYNNEI. The CDR3 is 13 residues long. The V gene lost 3 bases and the J gene lost 6 bases, with 8 bases spanning the gap. The CDR3 protein is CASSESIAGELFF. CDR3 bases: TGTGCCAGCAGTGAGAGTATCGCCGGGGAGCTGTTTTTT.

This clonotype was seen repeatedly, ten times or more. This chain connects TRBV6-2 or TRBV6-3 to TRBJ2-7; weak D call: TRBD1 (5 bases). The V end was cut by 2 bases, the J end by 0 bases, with 8 bases between. Germline CDR1 reads MNHEY; CDR2 reads SVGEGT. The CDR3 runs 14 residues. CDR3 sequence: CASSYATDSYEQYF. CDR3 sequence (DNA): TGTGCCAGCAGTTACGCGACAGACTCCTACGAGCAGTACTTC.

The rearrangement joins TRBV29-1 to TRBJ2-5; 7 nucleotides agree with TRBD1. V dropped 6 bases and J dropped 1; count of bases not matched to a gene: 8. Germline CDR1 reads SQVTM; CDR2 reads ANQGSEA. The CDR3 loop spans 14 amino acids. For the CDR3, the DNA is TGCAGCGTCCGCCGGGGACAGCTCCAAGAGACCCAGTACTTC. It encodes CSVRRGQLQETQYF. Based on the CDR3 plus reference TRBV29-1 and TRBJ2-5, the full variable domain is SAVISQKPSRDICQRGTSLTIQCQVDSQVTMMFWYRQQPGQSLTLIATANQGSEATYESGFVIDKFPISRPNLTFSTLTVSNMSPEDSSIYLCSVRRGQLQETQYFGPGTRLLVL.

The rearrangement joins TRBV6-5 to TRBJ2-5; TRBD2 matches at 9 bases. Germline V gives CDR1 MNHEY, CDR2 SVGAGI. Trimming at V came to 4 bases and at J to 4 bases, leaving 7 bases not matched to a gene. This CDR3 has 15 residues. This CDR3 is CASSSERGALETQYF. The CDR3 bases are TGTGCCAGCAGTTCCGAGCGGGGGGCCCTAGAGACCCAGTACTTC.

Points on this clonotype: This could be a read error, since a much larger clone is one nucleotide away. This sequence joins TRBV20-1 and TRBJ2-4; D may be TRBD1 (5 bases). The CDR3 is made up of 17 amino acids. The V end was cut by 0 bases, the J end by 1 base, with 16 bases between. Germline V lookup: CDR1 DFQATT, CDR2 SNEGSKA (reference sequence). CDR3 sequence reads: CSARDSRVERAKNIQYF. CDR3 in DNA: TGCAGTGCTAGAGATTCCAGGGTAGAGAGGGCCAAAAACATTCAGTACTTC.

This clonotype was seen repeatedly, ten times or more. The rearrangement uses TRBV12-3 or TRBV12-4 and TRBJ2-1, with 12 bases aligning to TRBD2. V lost 6 bases to trimming and J lost 5 bases; unmatched junction nucleotides: 8. This CDR3 is built from 16 residues. The CDR3 sequence: CASRASGGAGDNEQFF. In DNA, the CDR3 is TGTGCCAGCAGGGCTAGCGGGGGGGCGGGAGACAATGAGCAGTTCTTC.

This clonotype was seen only a few times. The genes are TRBV9 and TRBJ2-3; TRBD2 matches 7 bases. The CDR3 has 15 residues. Trimming at V came to 3 bases and at J to 2 bases, leaving 6 bases not matched to a gene. Germline V lookup: CDR1 SGDLS, CDR2 YYNGEE. CDR3: CASSGGGRTTDTQYF. The CDR3 DNA is TGTGCCAGCAGCGGGGGGGGGAGGACCACAGATACGCAGTATTTT.

In its sample, this clonotype was seen a few times. The chain is built from TRBV28 and TRBJ2-2, with 7 bases lining up with TRBD1. Germline lookup yields CDR1 MDHEN and CDR2 SYDVKM. This CDR3 has 14 amino acids. The junction had 6 bases not matched to a gene; V was cut back by 4 bases and J by 7 bases. The CDR3 DNA sequence: TGTGCCAGCAGTTATCGACAGGGTGTCGGGGAGCTGTTTTTT. It is translated as CASSYRQGVGELFF.

This clonotype has more than one count but fewer than ten. The V gene is TRBV6-5, the J gene TRBJ2-7; possibly TRBD1 or TRBD2 for D (5 bases each). Trimming left V 0 bases short and J 2 bases short, with 11 bases between. CDR3 length: 15 amino acids. The germline gives CDR1 MNHEY, CDR2 SVGAGI. The CDR3 region is CASSYSYRGPYEQYF. The CDR3 coding sequence is TGTGCCAGCAGTTACTCCTACCGGGGCCCCTACGAGCAGTACTTC.

The rearrangement uses TRBV12-3 or TRBV12-4 and TRBJ2-7; D gene ambiguous. This CDR3 comprises 14 residues. V lost 3 bases, J lost 0 bases, and 9 bases lay in between. The CDR3: CASSLSSSSYEQYF. Here the CDR3 DNA reads TGTGCCAGCAGTTTGTCTTCCAGCTCCTACGAGCAGTACTTC.

The chain uses TRBV20-1 and TRBJ2-7; the match to TRBD1 covers 7 bases. Per the germline V gene, CDR1 is DFQATT and CDR2 is SNEGSKA (reference sequence). Trimming took 6 bases from V and 7 from J; bases not matched to a gene: 6. There are 11 residues in the CDR3. The CDR3 region is CSAFPGGEQYF. The CDR3 DNA reads TGCAGTGCCTTCCCAGGGGGAGAGCAGTACTTC.

This clonotype appeared many times. The genes are TRBV6-2 or TRBV6-3 and TRBJ2-2; D not resolved. With 0 bases removed from V and 1 base from J, the gap between germline ends came to 12 bases. The CDR3 has 17 amino acids. Germline CDR1 is MNHEY and CDR2 is SVGEGT. The CDR3 bases are TGTGCCAGCAGTTACTCCGATGAAGTAGTGAACACCGGGGAGCTGTTTTTT. As protein: CASSYSDEVVNTGELFF.

The genes are TRBV11-2 and TRBJ2-1; TRBD2 matches 11 bases. From germline, CDR1 is SGHAT and CDR2 FQNNGV. V lost 4 bases, J lost 8 bases, and 7 bases stayed unmatched. CDR3 size: 15 residues. This chain's CDR3 is CASSSFSGGDDEQFF. The CDR3 region has the DNA TGTGCCAGCAGCTCCTTTAGCGGGGGGGATGATGAGCAGTTCTTC.

This clonotype has ten or more counts. V usage is TRBV4-2 and J usage is TRBJ2-3; 12 nucleotides agree with TRBD2. CDR1 is LGHNA and CDR2 is YNFKEQ in the germline V gene. V shed 2 bases, J shed 2 bases, and the junction held 5 bases outside the gene matches. There are 17 residues in the CDR3. The CDR3 loop reads CASSQSGLAGNTDTQYF. Here the CDR3 DNA reads TGTGCCAGCAGCCAATCCGGACTAGCGGGGAACACAGATACGCAGTATTTT.

This clonotype showed up many times. The chain uses TRBV20-1 and TRBJ2-7; possibly TRBD2 for D (6 bases). There are 11 residues in the CDR3. The germline CDR1 and CDR2 sequences are DFQATT and SNEGSKA (reference sequence). Here the CDR3 reads CSARDVYEQYF. CDR3 DNA sequence: TGCAGCGCGCGGGACGTCTACGAGCAGTACTTC.

The V call is TRBV20-1, the J call TRBJ2-5, with D uncertain. Germline V gene lookup returns CDR1 DFQATT and CDR2 SNEGSKA (reference sequence). V was shortened by 4 bases and J by 2 bases, with 8 bases between the two germline ends. This CDR3 spans 12 amino acids. CDR3: CSATWIQETQYF. The CDR3 coding sequence is TGCAGTGCTACGTGGATACAAGAGACCCAGTACTTC.

This clonotype showed up just a few times. The rearrangement uses TRBV12-3 or TRBV12-4 and TRBJ2-1, with 11 positions matching TRBD2. The CDR3 has 13 amino acids. V was clipped by 8 bases and J by 8 bases; unmatched bases: 5. Here the CDR3 DNA reads TGTGCCAGCCTCACTAGCGGGAGTTATGAGCAGTTCTTC. Its protein product is CASLTSGSYEQFF.

This clonotype was picked up a small number of times. The J gene is TRBJ2-5, the V gene TRBV29-1; D might be TRBD1 (5 bases). The V end lost 4 bases, the J end lost 1 base, and 10 bases lay between the germline ends. The CDR3 runs 13 residues. Looked up from germline, CDR1 is SQVTM and CDR2 is ANQGSEA. The CDR3 bases are TGCAGCGTTGTGAGTACAGGCCAAGAGACCCAGTACTTC. This translates into CSVVSTGQETQYF.

V and J are TRBV29-1 and TRBJ2-7, with a possible D match to TRBD2 (5 bases). Trimming stripped 6 bases from V and 4 bases from J, with 13 bases between. Per the germline V gene, CDR1 is SQVTM and CDR2 is ANQGSEA. This CDR3 is built from 12 residues. The CDR3 sequence is CSVRDSLYEQYF. The CDR3 bases are TGCAGCGTCCGGGATTCCCTTTACGAGCAGTACTTC.

This clonotype was seen ten or more times. The chain employs TRBV7-2 and TRBJ2-4, with 9 bases lining up with TRBD2. Germline values: CDR1 SGHTA, CDR2 FQGNSA. This CDR3 region has 17 residues. With V trimmed by 1 base and J by 6 bases, 10 bases remained unmatched. The CDR3 DNA reads TGTGCCAGCAGCTTAGGGGGGACTAGCCCCCACGGAAACATTCAGTACTTC. Residues: CASSLGGTSPHGNIQYF.

V usage is TRBV5-6 and J usage is TRBJ2-7; the D call may be TRBD1 or TRBD2 (5 bases each). Looked up from germline, CDR1 is SGHDT and CDR2 is YYEEEE. This CDR3 is built from 15 residues. V gave up 2 bases and J gave up 3 bases, with 15 bases separating them. In DNA, the CDR3 is TGTGCCAGCAGCTTCGGGGCCCGAGGAGGCTACGAGCAGTACTTC. Translation: CASSFGARGGYEQYF.

This clonotype came up a few times. The V call is TRBV7-2, the J call TRBJ2-5; possible D gene TRBD1, 5 bases. The germline gives CDR1 SGHTA, CDR2 FQGNSA. The CDR3 loop spans 15 amino acids. Trimming shortened V by 4 bases and J by 5 bases, and 17 bases separated the two germline ends. For the CDR3, the DNA is TGTGCCAGCAGCTCTGATGGAGCAGGGCGGGAGACCCAGTACTTC. The encoded protein is CASSSDGAGRETQYF.

The chain couples TRBV29-1 to TRBJ2-3, with D possibly TRBD2 on 7 matching bases. The CDR3 consists of 14 residues. V lost 4 bases and J 1 base, leaving 12 bases between the germline ends. CDR1 is SQVTM, CDR2 ANQGSEA, per germline. CDR3 sequence: CSVVGGHRTDTQYF. CDR3 DNA sequence: TGCAGCGTTGTCGGGGGGCACCGCACAGATACGCAGTATTTT.

This sequence joins TRBV20-1 and TRBJ2-7; unclear D gene. The CDR3 extends over 13 amino acids. Germline CDR1 reads DFQATT; CDR2 reads SNEGSKA (reference sequence). Trimming cost V 3 bases and J 3 bases, with 12 bases left between them. CDR3: CSASTRPRYEQYF. CDR3 in DNA: TGCAGTGCTAGTACCCGCCCGCGCTACGAGCAGTACTTC.